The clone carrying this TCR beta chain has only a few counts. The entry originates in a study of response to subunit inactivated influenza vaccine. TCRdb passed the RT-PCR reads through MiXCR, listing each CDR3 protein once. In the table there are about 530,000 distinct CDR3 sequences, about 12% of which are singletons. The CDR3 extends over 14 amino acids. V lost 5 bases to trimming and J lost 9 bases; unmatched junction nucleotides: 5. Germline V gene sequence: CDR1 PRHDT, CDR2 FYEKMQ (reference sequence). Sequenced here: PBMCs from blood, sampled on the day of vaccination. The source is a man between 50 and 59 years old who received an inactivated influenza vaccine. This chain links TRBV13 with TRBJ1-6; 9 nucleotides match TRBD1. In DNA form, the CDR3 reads TGTGCCAGCAGCCGGGACAGGGTGGGTTCACCCCTCCACTTT. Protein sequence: CASSRDRVGSPLHF.